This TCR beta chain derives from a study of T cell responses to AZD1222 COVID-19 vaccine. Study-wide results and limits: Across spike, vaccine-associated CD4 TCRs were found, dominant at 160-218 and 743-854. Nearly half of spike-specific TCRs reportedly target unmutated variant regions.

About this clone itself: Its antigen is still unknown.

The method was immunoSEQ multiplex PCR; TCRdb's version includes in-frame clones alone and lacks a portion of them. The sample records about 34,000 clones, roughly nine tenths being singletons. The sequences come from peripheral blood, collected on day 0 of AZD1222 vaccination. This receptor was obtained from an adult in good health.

The CDR3 coding sequence is TGTGCCAGCAGCCAAGCACCCCCCGGACATCGGGCGAATTCACCCCTCCACTTT. Its protein is CASSQAPPGHRANSPLHF. The chain carries TRBV11-2 and TRBJ1-6; D perhaps matches TRBD1 (5 bases). The CDR3 runs 18 residues. Germline assignment: CDR1 SGHAT and CDR2 FQNNGV. The V end was cut by 5 bases, the J end by 7 bases, with 24 bases between.